This TCR beta chain was obtained from a study of T-cell memory formation after mild COVID-19. In this sample, this clonotype turned up a few times. V trimming: 4 bases; J trimming: 7 bases; junction bases outside the gene matches: 6. The CDR3 sequence is 15 residues long. Germline-derived CDR1 and CDR2 are SGHRS and YFSETQ. TCRdb reprocessed the 5' RACE reads via MiXCR and lists one record per CDR3 protein. The table includes roughly 68,000 distinct CDR3 sequences, roughly 17% detected once. This receptor was identified in an adult woman who had mild COVID-19 (a few samples of this study predate the infection). Cell type and time point are not known. This rearrangement joins TRBV5-1 to TRBJ2-1; TRBD2 matches at 12 bases. The source material was PBMCs or a T cell subset sorted from them (not recorded which). CDR3 sequence (DNA): TGCGCCAGCAGCCCTGGGACTAGCGGGTGGAATGAGCAGTTCTTC. This sequence encodes CASSPGTSGWNEQFF.